The rows below give T cell receptor beta chains drawn from one sample of a study of OX40 agonist ivuxolimab in advanced cancers. Sequencing used immunoSEQ multiplex PCR; TCRdb keeps in-frame clones, though not all of them. This sample has tens of thousands of clones, with around 89% found just once. The material was CD4+ or CD8+ T cells sorted from blood, obtained in a trial of the OX40 agonist ivuxolimab. The receptors shown here come from an adult with an advanced solid tumor such as melanoma, head and neck, liver or kidney cancer. The CDR3 runs from the conserved cysteine through the conserved F or W. The D gene is left open where the match is weak. Size is omitted from some rows. Given values are once, few, many or a class for expanded clones.

j_call	d_call	v_call	clone_size	cdr3_nt	cdr3_aa
TRBJ2-1	TRBD2	TRBV5-3	-	TGTGCCAGCACCTCTCGGACTAGCGGGAGCTATGAGCAGTTCTTC	CASTSRTSGSYEQFF
TRBJ2-2	-	TRBV21-1	-	TGTGCCAGCAGCAGGACAGGGGACCTTAACACCGGGGAGCTGTTTTTT	CASSRTGDLNTGELFF
TRBJ2-1	TRBD2	TRBV28	-	TGTGCCAGCAGTACGTCACCCGGGACTATCAACAATGAGCAGTTCTTC	CASSTSPGTINNEQFF
TRBJ2-2	-	TRBV7-2	once	TGTGCCAGCAGCTTCCGAGGAAACACCGGGGAGCTGTTTTTT	CASSFRGNTGELFF
TRBJ2-7	-	TRBV11-2	-	TGTGCCAGCAGGTCTCGGCAGGCGACTTACGAGCAGTACTTC	CASRSRQATYEQYF
TRBJ1-1	-	TRBV9	once	TGTGCCAGCAGCGGGAAGGGAGTTGGGACTGAAGCTTTCTTT	CASSGKGVGTEAFF
TRBJ2-7	-	TRBV18	once	TGTGCCAGCTCATCAGTTACCCAGGGCAGCGAGCAGTACTTC	CASSSVTQGSEQYF
TRBJ2-1	TRBD2	TRBV6-4	-	TGTGCCAGCAGCGCAGCGGGAGGGCTTTACAATGAGCAGTTCTTC	CASSAAGGLYNEQFF
TRBJ2-4	-	TRBV15	-	TGTGCCACCAGCACCAAGGGGACTGGAGTAGCCAAAAACATTCAGTACTTC	CATSTKGTGVAKNIQYF
TRBJ2-7	-	TRBV6-5	-	TGTGCCAGCAGAGGGCCCGGACAGACCTACGAGCAGTACTTC	CASRGPGQTYEQYF
TRBJ2-5	-	TRBV5-1	-	TGCGCCAGCAGCGTGGGGGCTCAAGAGACCCAGTACTTC	CASSVGAQETQYF
TRBJ1-4	-	TRBV18	-	TGTGCCAGCTCACCAGGGACCCCTATCTTATATGAAAAACTGTTTTTT	CASSPGTPILYEKLFF
TRBJ2-7	-	TRBV5-1	-	TGCGCCAGCAGCTTTGAGGGGTACGAGCAGTACTTC	CASSFEGYEQYF
TRBJ1-1	-	TRBV7-9	-	TGTGCCAGCAGCTCGGACCTCCCGAACACTGAAGCTTTCTTT	CASSSDLPNTEAFF
TRBJ2-1	-	TRBV2	-	TGTGCCAGCAGTGAAGGGAGGGCATCAACCTACAATGAGCAGTTCTTC	CASSEGRASTYNEQFF
TRBJ2-7	-	TRBV28	-	TGTGCCAGCAGTCCTACCCTAGGGGTAAAAACCTACGAGCAGTACTTC	CASSPTLGVKTYEQYF
TRBJ2-1	-	TRBV19	few	TGTGCCAGTAGTACCCGGACTAGGGGGAACAATGAGCAGTTCTTC	CASSTRTRGNNEQFF
TRBJ2-7	-	TRBV2	-	TGTGCCAGCAGCCTGATTGACAGCACCTCCTACGAGCAGTACTTC	CASSLIDSTSYEQYF
TRBJ1-1	-	TRBV14	-	TGTGCCAGCGCTAGGGGGGGGATGAACACTGAAGCTTTCTTT	CASARGGMNTEAFF
TRBJ2-1	TRBD1	TRBV5-1	-	TGCGCCAGCAGCTTACTGACAGGGAAAGGGAACAATGAGCAGTTCTTC	CASSLLTGKGNNEQFF
TRBJ2-7	-	TRBV5-1	-	TGCGCCAGCAGGAATAGCGGTTCCTACGAGCAGTACTTC	CASRNSGSYEQYF
TRBJ2-3	TRBD1	TRBV11-2	-	TGTGCCAGCAGCTCGACAGGGGCAGCGGCCACAGATACGCAGTATTTT	CASSSTGAAATDTQYF
TRBJ2-7	TRBD1	TRBV18	-	TGTGCCAGCTCACCATCGGACAGGCGTACCTCCTACGAGCAGTACTTC	CASSPSDRRTSYEQYF
TRBJ2-1	TRBD2	TRBV28	-	TGTGCCACCGGGAGGAATGAGCAGTTCTTC	CATGRNEQFF
TRBJ1-2	-	TRBV28	-	TGTGCCAGCAGTTTAGGAGGGAACTATGGCTACACCTTC	CASSLGGNYGYTF
TRBJ2-3	-	TRBV19	-	TGTGCCAGTAGTCTGGGGATGGCCGCAGATACGCAGTATTTT	CASSLGMAADTQYF
TRBJ2-7	TRBD1	TRBV9	-	TGTGCCAGCAGCGCGGGAACGGGACAGGGGGCCTCCTACGAGCAGTACTTC	CASSAGTGQGASYEQYF
TRBJ2-5	-	TRBV2	-	TGTGCCAGCAGCCTAGTCGAGACCCAGTACTTC	CASSLVETQYF
TRBJ2-2	TRBD2	TRBV2	-	TGTGCCAGCAAGCGGGAGATCGGCACCGGGGAGCTGTTTTTT	CASKREIGTGELFF
TRBJ2-6	TRBD2	TRBV18	-	TGTGCCAGCTCACCACTCTCGAATAGCGGGAGGAACGGGGCCAACGTCCTGACTTTC	CASSPLSNSGRNGANVLTF
TRBJ1-5	TRBD1	TRBV28	once	TGTGCCAGCAGTTTATCGGGACAGGGCGGCCAGCCCCAGCATTTT	CASSLSGQGGQPQHF
TRBJ2-1	TRBD2	TRBV7-2	-	TGTGCCAGCAGCCCTAGGAGAGCGGGAGGCCGCGGTGAGCAGTTCTTC	CASSPRRAGGRGEQFF
TRBJ1-5	-	TRBV6-5	-	TGTGCCAGCTCAAGAACTTATAGCAATCAGCCCCAGCATTTT	CASSRTYSNQPQHF
TRBJ2-1	-	TRBV29-1	-	TGCAGCGTTGATTCGGGGGTGAATGAGCAGTTCTTC	CSVDSGVNEQFF
TRBJ2-3	-	TRBV4-2	-	TGTGCCAGCAGCCAATTTTACTCCACAGATACGCAGTATTTT	CASSQFYSTDTQYF
TRBJ2-7	-	TRBV13	-	TGTGCCAGCAGCTTAGGTGGCAGGGGAAGCTCCTACGAGCAGTACTTC	CASSLGGRGSSYEQYF
TRBJ1-2	TRBD1	TRBV7-2	-	TGTGCCAGCAGCCCCGACAGGGGTAGCTATGGCTACACCTTC	CASSPDRGSYGYTF
TRBJ2-2	-	TRBV2	-	TGTGCCAGCAGTGAAGGAGGGTCGGGAACCGGGGAGCTGTTTTTT	CASSEGGSGTGELFF
TRBJ1-2	-	TRBV4-1	once	TGCGCCAGCAGCCAAGAAGGCGGGAACTATGGCTACACCTTC	CASSQEGGNYGYTF
TRBJ2-1	-	TRBV7-2	once	TGTGCCAGCAGCCCGAAAGGGAGCTCCTACAATGAGCAGTTCTTC	CASSPKGSSYNEQFF
TRBJ2-6	-	TRBV5-1	-	TGCGCCAGCAGCATCACAGGGCCTGGGGCCAACGTCCTGACTTTC	CASSITGPGANVLTF
TRBJ2-2	-	TRBV11-3	-	TGTGCCAGCAGCTTAGGTGGAGGCACCGGGGAGCTGTTTTTT	CASSLGGGTGELFF
TRBJ2-7	TRBD2	TRBV7-9	-	TGTGCCAGCAGCTCTCTAGCGGGAGATAATGGTGAGCAGTACTTC	CASSSLAGDNGEQYF
TRBJ2-7	-	TRBV28	once	TGTGCCAGCAGGCGGACTTTGACCTACGAGCAGTACTTC	CASRRTLTYEQYF
TRBJ2-6	-	TRBV6-6	-	TGTGCCAGCAGGGGGGCCGGGGCCAACGTCCTGACTTTC	CASRGAGANVLTF
TRBJ1-2	-	TRBV5-3	-	TGTGCCAGAAGCTTGTACCTCCACGGCTATGGCTACACCTTC	CARSLYLHGYGYTF
TRBJ1-4	-	TRBV28	-	TGTGCCAGCACCTCGAGGCAGACTAATGAAAAACTGTTTTTT	CASTSRQTNEKLFF
TRBJ1-2	-	TRBV7-2	-	TGTGCCAGCAGCTTCCAAATGGGGGGGGCTGGCTACACCTTC	CASSFQMGGAGYTF
TRBJ2-3	TRBD2	TRBV14	-	TGTGCCAGCAGCACCCGGGTTAGCGGGACCACAGATACGCAGTATTTT	CASSTRVSGTTDTQYF
TRBJ2-7	-	TRBV7-2	-	TGTGCCAGCAGCTCCACCTACGAGCAGTACTTC	CASSSTYEQYF
TRBJ2-4	-	TRBV6-6	once	TGTGCCAGCGCGAAAGACTACGGAGCCAAAAACATTCAGTACTTC	CASAKDYGAKNIQYF
TRBJ1-1	-	TRBV7-9	-	TGTGCCAGCAGCTTAGAGGCAGGGATCACTGAAGCTTTCTTT	CASSLEAGITEAFF
TRBJ2-7	-	TRBV5-6	-	TGTGCCAGCAGCTTGTCCAGGGATAGCTACGAGCAGTACTTC	CASSLSRDSYEQYF
TRBJ1-2	-	TRBV10-3	-	TGTGCCATCAGTGACCCCACTACGGGAGGCTACACCTTC	CAISDPTTGGYTF
TRBJ2-2	-	TRBV11-3	-	TGTGCCAGCAGCTTAATCAACACCGGGGAGCTGTTTTTT	CASSLINTGELFF
TRBJ1-1	-	TRBV7-2	-	TGTGCCAGCAGCTTAGACGGCACTGAAGCTTTCTTT	CASSLDGTEAFF
TRBJ2-2	TRBD2	TRBV30	once	TGTGCCTGGAGTGTACTGGGACTAGCGGGAGGGGGCACCGGGGAGCTGTTTTTT	CAWSVLGLAGGGTGELFF